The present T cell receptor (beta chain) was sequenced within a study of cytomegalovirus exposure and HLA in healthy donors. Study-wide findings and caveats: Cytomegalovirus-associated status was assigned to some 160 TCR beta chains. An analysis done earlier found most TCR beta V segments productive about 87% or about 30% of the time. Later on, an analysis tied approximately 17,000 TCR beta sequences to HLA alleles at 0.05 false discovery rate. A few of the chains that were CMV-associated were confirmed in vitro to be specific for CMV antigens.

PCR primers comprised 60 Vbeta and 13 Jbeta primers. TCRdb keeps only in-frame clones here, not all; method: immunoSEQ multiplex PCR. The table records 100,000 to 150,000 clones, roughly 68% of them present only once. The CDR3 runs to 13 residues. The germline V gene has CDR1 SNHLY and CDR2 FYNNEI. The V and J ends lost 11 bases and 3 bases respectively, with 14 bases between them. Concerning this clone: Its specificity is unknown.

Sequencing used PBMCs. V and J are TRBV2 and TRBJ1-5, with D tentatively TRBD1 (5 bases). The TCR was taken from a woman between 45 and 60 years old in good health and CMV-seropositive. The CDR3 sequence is CASWGGINQPQHF. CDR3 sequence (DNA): TGTGCCTCCTGGGGGGGGATCAATCAGCCCCAGCATTTT.